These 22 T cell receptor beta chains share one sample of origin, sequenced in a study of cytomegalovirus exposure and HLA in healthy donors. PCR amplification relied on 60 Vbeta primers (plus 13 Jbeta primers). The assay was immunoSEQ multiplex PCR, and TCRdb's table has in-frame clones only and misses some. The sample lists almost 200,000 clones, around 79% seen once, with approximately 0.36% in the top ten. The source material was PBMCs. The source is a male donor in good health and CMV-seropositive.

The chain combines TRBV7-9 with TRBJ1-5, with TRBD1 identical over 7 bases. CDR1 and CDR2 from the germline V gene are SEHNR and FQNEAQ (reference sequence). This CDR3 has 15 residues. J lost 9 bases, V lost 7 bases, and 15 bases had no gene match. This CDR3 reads CASTGSTGDPLPQHF. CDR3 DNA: TGTGCCAGCACCGGAAGTACAGGGGATCCCTTGCCCCAGCATTTT.

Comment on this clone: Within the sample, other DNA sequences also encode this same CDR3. CDR3 residues: CASSLRDEQFF. The CDR3, as DNA: TGTGCCAGCAGTCTGAGGGATGAGCAGTTCTTC. The chain uses TRBV28 and TRBJ2-1, with D possibly TRBD2 on 5 matching bases. Per the germline V gene, CDR1 is MDHEN and CDR2 is SYDVKM. V lost 5 bases to trimming and J lost 8 bases, with 7 bases between them. This CDR3 has 11 residues.

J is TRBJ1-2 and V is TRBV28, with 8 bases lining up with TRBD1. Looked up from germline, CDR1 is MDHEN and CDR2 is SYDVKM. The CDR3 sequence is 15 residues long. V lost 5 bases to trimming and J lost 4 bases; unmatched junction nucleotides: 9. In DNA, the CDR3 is TGTGCCAGCAGTGCCAGACAGGGGCTGATCTATGGCTACACCTTC. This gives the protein CASSARQGLIYGYTF.

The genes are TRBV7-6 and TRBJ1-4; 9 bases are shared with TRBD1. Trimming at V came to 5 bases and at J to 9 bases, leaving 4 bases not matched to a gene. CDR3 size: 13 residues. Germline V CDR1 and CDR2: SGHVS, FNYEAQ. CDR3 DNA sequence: TGTGCCAGCAGCCGGACAGGGGCGCAAAAACTGTTTTTT. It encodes CASSRTGAQKLFF.

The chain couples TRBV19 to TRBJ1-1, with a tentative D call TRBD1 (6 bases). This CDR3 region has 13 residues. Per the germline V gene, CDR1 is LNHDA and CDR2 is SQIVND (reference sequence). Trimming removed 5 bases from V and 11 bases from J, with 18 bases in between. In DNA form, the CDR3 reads TGTGCCAGTAGTCCACGAGACAGGCTTTGGGCTTTCTTT. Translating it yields CASSPRDRLWAFF.

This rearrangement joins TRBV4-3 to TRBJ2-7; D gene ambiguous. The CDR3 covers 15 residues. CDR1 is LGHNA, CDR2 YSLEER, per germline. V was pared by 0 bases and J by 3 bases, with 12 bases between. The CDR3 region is CASSQDLRVSYEQYF. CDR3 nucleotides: TGCGCCAGCAGCCAAGATCTACGAGTAAGCTACGAGCAGTACTTC.

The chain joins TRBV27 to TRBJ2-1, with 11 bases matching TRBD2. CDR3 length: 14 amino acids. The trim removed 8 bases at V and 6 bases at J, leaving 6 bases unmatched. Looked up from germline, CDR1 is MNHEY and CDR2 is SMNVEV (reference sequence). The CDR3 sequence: CASVVLAGGNEQFF. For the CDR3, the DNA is TGTGCCAGCGTAGTGCTAGCGGGAGGCAATGAGCAGTTCTTC.

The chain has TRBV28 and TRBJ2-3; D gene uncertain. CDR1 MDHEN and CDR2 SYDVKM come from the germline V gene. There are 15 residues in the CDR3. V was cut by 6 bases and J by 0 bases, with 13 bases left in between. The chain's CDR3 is CASSPPPGSTDTQYF. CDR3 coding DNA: TGTGCCAGCAGCCCTCCCCCGGGTAGCACAGATACGCAGTATTTT. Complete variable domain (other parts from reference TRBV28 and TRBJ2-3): DVKVTQSSRYLVKRTGEKVFLECVQDMDHENMFWYRQDPGLGLRLIYFSYDVKMKEKGDIPEGYSVSREKKERFSLILESASTNQTSMYLCASSPPPGSTDTQYFGPGTRLTVL.

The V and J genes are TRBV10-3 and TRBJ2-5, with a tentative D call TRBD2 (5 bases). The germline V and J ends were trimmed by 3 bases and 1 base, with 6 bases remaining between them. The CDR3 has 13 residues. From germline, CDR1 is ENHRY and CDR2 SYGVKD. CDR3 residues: CAISDRGQETQYF. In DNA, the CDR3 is TGTGCCATCAGTGACCGGGGCCAAGAGACCCAGTACTTC.

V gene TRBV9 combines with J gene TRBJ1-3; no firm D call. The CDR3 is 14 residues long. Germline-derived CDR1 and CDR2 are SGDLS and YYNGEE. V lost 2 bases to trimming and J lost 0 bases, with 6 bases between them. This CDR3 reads CASSVGSSGNTIYF. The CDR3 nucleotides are TGTGCCAGCAGCGTGGGCTCCTCTGGAAACACCATATATTTT.

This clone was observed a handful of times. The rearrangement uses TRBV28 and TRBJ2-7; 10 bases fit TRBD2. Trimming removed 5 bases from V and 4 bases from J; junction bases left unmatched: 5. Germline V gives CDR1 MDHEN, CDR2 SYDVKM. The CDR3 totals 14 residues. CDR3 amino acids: CASSRGLASYEQYF. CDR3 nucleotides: TGTGCCAGCAGTCGGGGACTAGCGAGTTACGAGCAGTACTTC.

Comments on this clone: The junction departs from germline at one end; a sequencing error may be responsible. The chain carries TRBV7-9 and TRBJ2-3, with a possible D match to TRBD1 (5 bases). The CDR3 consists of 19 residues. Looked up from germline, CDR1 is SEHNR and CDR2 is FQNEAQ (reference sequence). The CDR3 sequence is CSSSPRRQRTFDRTDTQYF. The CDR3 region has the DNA TGTTCCAGCAGCCCGAGGAGACAGAGAACCTTTGACCGCACAGATACGCAGTATTTT. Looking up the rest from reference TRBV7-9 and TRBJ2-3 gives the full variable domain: DTGVSQNPRHKITKRGQNVTFRCDPISEHNRLYWYRQTLGQGPEFLTYFQNEAQLEKSRLLSDRFSAERPKGSFSTLEIQRTEQGDSAMYLCSSSPRRQRTFDRTDTQYFGPGTRLTVL.

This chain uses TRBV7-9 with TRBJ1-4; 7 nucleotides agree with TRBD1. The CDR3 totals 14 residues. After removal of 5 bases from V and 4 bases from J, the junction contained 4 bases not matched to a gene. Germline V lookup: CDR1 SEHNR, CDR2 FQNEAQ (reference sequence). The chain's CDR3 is CASSMGQSNEKLFF. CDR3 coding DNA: TGTGCCAGCAGCATGGGACAGAGTAATGAAAAACTGTTTTTT.

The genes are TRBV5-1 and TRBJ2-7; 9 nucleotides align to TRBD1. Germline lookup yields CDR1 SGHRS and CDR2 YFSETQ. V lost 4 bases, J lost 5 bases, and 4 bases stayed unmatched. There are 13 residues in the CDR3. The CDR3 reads CASSLTGGNEQYF. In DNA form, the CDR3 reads TGCGCCAGCAGCCTTACAGGGGGCAACGAGCAGTACTTC.

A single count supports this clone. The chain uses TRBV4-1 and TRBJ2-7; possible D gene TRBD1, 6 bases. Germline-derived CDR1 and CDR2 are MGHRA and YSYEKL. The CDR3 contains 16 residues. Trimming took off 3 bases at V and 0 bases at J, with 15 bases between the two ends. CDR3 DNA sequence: TGCGCCAGCAGCCAGGCGAGGGGGTCTCCCTCCTACGAGCAGTACTTC. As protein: CASSQARGSPSYEQYF.

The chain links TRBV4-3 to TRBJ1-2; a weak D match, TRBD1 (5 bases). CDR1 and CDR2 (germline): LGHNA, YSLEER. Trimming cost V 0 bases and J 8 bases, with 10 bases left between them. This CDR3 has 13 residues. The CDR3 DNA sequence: TGCGCCAGCAGCCAAGACCGGGGGACGGGCTACACCTTC. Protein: CASSQDRGTGYTF.

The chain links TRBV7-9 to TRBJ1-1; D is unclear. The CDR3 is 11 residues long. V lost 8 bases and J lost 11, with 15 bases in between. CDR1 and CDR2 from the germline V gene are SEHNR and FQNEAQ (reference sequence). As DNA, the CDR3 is TGTGCCAGCGGTCGCGAGGAAGTTGCTTTCTTT. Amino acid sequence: CASGREEVAFF.

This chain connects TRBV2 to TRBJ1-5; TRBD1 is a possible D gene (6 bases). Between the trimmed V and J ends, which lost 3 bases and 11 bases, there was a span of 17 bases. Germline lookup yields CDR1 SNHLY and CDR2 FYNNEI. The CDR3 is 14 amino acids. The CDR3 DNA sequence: TGTGCCAGCAGTGAGGGGGGGGCTCTAGGAGCCCAGCATTTT. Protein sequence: CASSEGGALGAQHF. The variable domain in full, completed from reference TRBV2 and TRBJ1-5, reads EPEVTQTPSHQVTQMGQEVILRCVPISNHLYFYWYRQILGQKVEFLVSFYNNEISEKSEIFDDQFSVERPDGSNFTLKIRSTKLEDSAMYFCASSEGGALGAQHFGDGTRLSIL.

CDR3 loop: CASSSRQGDTEAFF. The CDR3 region has the DNA TGTGCCAGCAGTTCCCGACAGGGGGACACTGAAGCTTTCTTT. The gene calls are TRBV6-5 and TRBJ1-1; the match to TRBD1 covers 9 bases. Germline V gene sequence: CDR1 MNHEY, CDR2 SVGAGI. J gave up 3 bases and V 4 bases, and 3 bases lay outside the gene matches. The CDR3 has 14 residues.

CDR3 DNA: TGCGCCAGCAGCCGAATAGGACAGGGTACAGATACGCAGTATTTT. Its translation is CASSRIGQGTDTQYF. This rearrangement joins TRBV5-1 to TRBJ2-3; 8 bases map to TRBD1. Germline values: CDR1 SGHRS, CDR2 YFSETQ. The CDR3 has 15 residues. The V segment lost 4 bases and the J segment 3 bases; nucleotides outside the gene matches: 7.

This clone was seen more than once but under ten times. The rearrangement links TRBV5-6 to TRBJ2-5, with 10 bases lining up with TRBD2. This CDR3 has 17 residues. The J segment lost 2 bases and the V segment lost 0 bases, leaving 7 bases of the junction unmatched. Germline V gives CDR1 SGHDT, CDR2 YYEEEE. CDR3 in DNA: TGTGCCAGCAGCTTGGCGCCTAGCGGGAGTACTCAAGAGACCCAGTACTTC. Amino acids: CASSLAPSGSTQETQYF.

CDR3 sequence: CAPGNRRDEQYF. The CDR3 DNA reads as TGTGCCCCCGGGAACCGGAGGGACGAGCAGTACTTC. The J gene is TRBJ2-7, the V gene TRBV2; a possible D gene is TRBD2 (6 bases). CDR3 length equals 12 residues. V lost 11 bases, J lost 5 bases, and 16 bases lay in between. The germline CDR1 and CDR2 sequences are SNHLY and FYNNEI.